This TCR beta chain was observed in a study of CD8+CD57+ T cells in acquired aplastic anemia. Study as a whole: For CD4+ cells, healthy donors had an average of approximately 11 million reads.

Study-wide points: Levels of CD8+ Simpson's diversity were not significantly distinct in patients versus controls. It was found that approximately 29 CD8+ CDR3 sequences were shared between patients and controls.

Genomic DNA, serving as template, underwent TCR beta VDJ and CDR3 profiling. TCRdb fed the reads into MiXCR, producing one record per CDR3 protein. The sample records about 180,000 distinct CDR3 sequences, around 45% being singletons. The germline CDR1 and CDR2 sequences are LGHDT and YNNKEL (reference sequence). The CDR3 is 14 residues long. Trimming took off 2 bases at V and 7 bases at J, with 12 bases between the two ends. This clonotype was seen a handful of times. As yet, its antigen is unknown. The sample taken for sequencing was sorted CD4+, CD8+, or CD8+CD57+ T cells (not recorded which) from PBMCs. The sequence was collected from a human donor in good health. The genes are TRBV3-1 and TRBJ1-5, with no clear D. This CDR3 reads CASSQSGGGQPQHF. CDR3 in DNA: TGTGCCAGCAGCCAAAGCGGCGGCGGGCAGCCCCAGCATTTT.